This T cell receptor beta chain was documented in a study of cytomegalovirus exposure and HLA in healthy donors (TCRdb year 2017). Concerning the study at large: The roughly 650 repertoires of the first cohort and the roughly 120 validation repertoires were produced on the same platform, according to a later analysis. The aim of the study was to test whether cataloging public T cell receptors could identify signatures of past pathogen exposure. Along with the approximately 650-subject first cohort, a separate validation cohort of 120 different subjects was used. The study combined high-throughput TCR immunosequencing, statistical association of individual TCRs with disease status, and machine learning to predict cytomegalovirus infection status. Study-wide findings and limitations: In both the original and validation cohorts, the classifier was reported to diagnose cytomegalovirus status with high specificity and sensitivity. The authors suggested that the approach could potentially be extended to other disease states and immunological phenotypes. The study listed 164 TCR beta chains as associated with cytomegalovirus. A later analysis had no HLA typing for the validation cohort, so co-occurrence there was scored across all 110 or so repertoires. In a later analysis, TCRs clustered in the first cohort were found to also tend to co-occur in the approximately 120 validation repertoires, with approximately 94% of cluster scores above 0. Across donors, most TCR sequences were observed very rarely, whereas some public TCRs were present in many individuals. In vitro tests confirmed that a few of the cytomegalovirus-associated TCR beta chains recognize cytomegalovirus antigens.

Library preparation used the immunoSEQ multiplex PCR assay. In the paper's pipeline: A statistical classification framework was built to diagnose cytomegalovirus status from the catalog of TCR beta chain sequences. This immuneACCESS table, as held by TCRdb, lists in-frame sequences with V and J called but not all clones. Of the missing ones, under half trace to an unresolved V gene in checked studies; the others have no known cause. V and J calls and clone size are those listed in that table; D and trimming were worked out from the DNA. In all, the sample holds about 200,000 clones, and around 86% of those were seen once. The ten biggest clones cover roughly 2% of the sample. CDR1 and CDR2 were assigned from the germline V gene (reference sequence) as MNHEY and SMNVEV. The CDR3 covers 12 residues, taking in both the cysteine and the phenylalanine. CDR3 DNA only is kept here, 36 bases in frame from base 1. V drops 6 bases and J drops 3 bases, leaving 9 bases in between.

Separate from the roughly 700-subject first cohort, the validation cohort of about 130 subjects was the group to which the donors belonged. On this clone itself: Its antigen is unknown. The sample holds no much larger clone one base away, and base qualities are not on file.

The chain couples TRBV27 to TRBJ2-7; the D gene cannot be resolved reliably. This TCR was recovered from a woman under 30 in good health and CMV-seropositive. Source material: PBMCs. The CDR3: CASRNYNYEQYF. The sequenced DNA: TGTGCCAGCAGGAATTACAACTACGAGCAGTACTTC.